The next 31 T cell receptor beta chains were all read from a single sample in a study of T cell changes during pregnancy in multiple sclerosis. Method: immunoSEQ multiplex PCR; TCRdb's copy keeps in-frame clones and lacks some. Here the sample spans fewer than 85,000 clones, around 90% being singletons. This material consisted of peripheral blood, taken in the first trimester of pregnancy. These TCRs come from a female donor in good health, enrolled as a control in a pregnancy study.

The rearrangement links TRBV5-1 to TRBJ2-5; 11 bases map to TRBD2. After removal of 6 bases from V and 5 bases from J, the junction contained 12 bases not matched to a gene. Per germline, CDR1 SGHRS and CDR2 YFSETQ. The CDR3 totals 16 residues. In DNA, the CDR3 is TGCGCCAGCAAAGGACTAGCGGGCGAGTTGGGGGAGACCCAGTACTTC. Translating gives CASKGLAGELGETQYF. The full variable domain, its missing parts supplied by reference TRBV5-1 and TRBJ2-5, is KAGVTQTPRYLIKTRGQQVTLSCSPISGHRSVSWYQQTPGQGLQFLFEYFSETQRNKGNFPGRFSGRQFSNSRSEMNVSTLELGDSALYLCASKGLAGELGETQYFGPGTRLLVL.

The chain employs TRBV9 and TRBJ2-3; 8 nucleotides match TRBD1. After removal of 0 bases from V and 3 bases from J, the junction contained 6 bases not matched to a gene. This CDR3 region has 16 residues. In germline, CDR1 is SGDLS, CDR2 YYNGEE. CDR3 sequence (DNA): TGTGCCAGCAGCGTAGGGTGGACAGGGTGGACAGATACGCAGTATTTT. Translating gives CASSVGWTGWTDTQYF.

The chain joins TRBV7-2 to TRBJ2-5; 10 positions match TRBD2. The length of the CDR3 is 16 residues. V was clipped by 0 bases and J by 1 base; unmatched bases: 2. Germline-derived CDR1 and CDR2 are SGHTA and FQGNSA. Here the CDR3 DNA reads TGTGCCAGCAGCTTAGCCCTAGCGGGAGTCCAAGAGACCCAGTACTTC. Its protein is CASSLALAGVQETQYF.

In its sample, this clone was seen a few times. V is TRBV28 and J is TRBJ2-2; the D gene is possibly TRBD1 (6 bases). The CDR3 sequence is 14 residues long. CDR1 and CDR2 from the germline V gene are MDHEN and SYDVKM. V was cut by 4 bases and J by 5 bases, with 11 bases left in between. The CDR3: CASSSVGGTGELFF. The CDR3 DNA sequence: TGTGCCAGCAGTTCAGTAGGGGGAACCGGGGAGCTGTTTTTT.

The sample holds many counts of this clone. Other DNA variants within this sample encode the same CDR3. J is TRBJ1-1 and V is TRBV9; maybe TRBD1 (6 bases). This CDR3 region has 13 residues. V lost 0 bases to trimming and J lost 5 bases, with 8 bases between them. Germline V gene sequence: CDR1 SGDLS, CDR2 YYNGEE. CDR3 residues: CASSVGGQTEAFF. The DNA of the CDR3 is TGTGCCAGCAGCGTAGGGGGGCAGACTGAAGCTTTCTTT.

The chain is built from TRBV4-1 and TRBJ1-1, with a tentative D call TRBD1 (6 bases). V lost 2 bases and J 1 base, leaving 17 bases between the germline ends. Germline assignment: CDR1 MGHRA and CDR2 YSYEKL. The CDR3 has 17 amino acids. The CDR3 spells CASSQRPNRVGNTEAFF. In nucleotides, the CDR3 is TGCGCCAGCAGCCAACGTCCGAACAGGGTGGGGAACACTGAAGCTTTCTTT.

Written as DNA, the CDR3 is TGTGCCAGCAGCTCTAGCGGGAGGTGGTATTTT. It translates to CASSSSGRWYF. V gene TRBV6-5 combines with J gene TRBJ2-3; 11 nucleotides align to TRBD2. The germline V gene encodes CDR1 MNHEY and CDR2 SVGAGI. This CDR3 has 11 residues. The V segment lost 6 bases and the J segment 14 bases; nucleotides outside the gene matches: 4.

The gene calls are TRBV27 and TRBJ1-1; D possibly corresponds to TRBD1 (6 bases). The CDR3 contains 16 residues. Germline V gene sequence: CDR1 MNHEY, CDR2 SMNVEV (reference sequence). The V end lost 0 bases, the J end lost 2 bases, and 13 bases lay between the germline ends. CDR3 nucleotides: TGTGCCAGCAGTTTATCCAGCAGGACAGCTAACACTGAAGCTTTCTTT. Its translation is CASSLSSRTANTEAFF.

This clone was seen only once. The V gene is TRBV6-6, the J gene TRBJ2-7, with a possible D match to TRBD1 (6 bases). CDR3 length: 13 amino acids. Germline V gene data show CDR1 as MNHNY and CDR2 as SVGAGI (reference sequence). Trimming took 5 bases from V and 4 from J, leaving 12 bases between them. In DNA, the CDR3 is TGTGCCAGCAGTCGTGAGACAGGATACGAGCAGTACTTC. Translated, it gives CASSRETGYEQYF.

The rearrangement joins TRBV10-3 to TRBJ2-2; TRBD2 agrees at 10 bases. Germline V gives CDR1 ENHRY, CDR2 SYGVKD. Germline trimming cut 4 bases from V and 3 bases from J; bases unmatched to any gene: 14. CDR3 size: 19 residues. The CDR3 DNA reads as TGTGCCATCAGTGGGTGGCTAGCGGGAGAGGAGGCCCACACCGGGGAGCTGTTTTTT. It codes for CAISGWLAGEEAHTGELFF.

The chain is built from TRBV30 and TRBJ1-3; the D is unclear. Trimming removed 5 bases at V and 0 bases at J, with 20 bases between. CDR3 size: 17 residues. The germline V gene encodes CDR1 GTSNPN and CDR2 SVGIG (reference sequence). This chain's CDR3 is CAWVPLEAGSSGNTIYF. Here the CDR3 DNA reads TGTGCCTGGGTTCCCCTGGAGGCCGGGAGCTCTGGAAACACCATATATTTT.

This clone showed up just once. The chain couples TRBV18 to TRBJ2-7; TRBD2 matches at 15 bases. The CDR3 consists of 16 residues. The germline CDR1 and CDR2 sequences are KGHSH and LQKENI. V gave up 3 bases and J gave up 3 bases; unmatched junction bases: 3. CDR3 in amino acids: CASSPPGLAGGYEQYF. DNA of the CDR3: TGTGCCAGCTCACCTCCGGGACTAGCGGGAGGCTACGAGCAGTACTTC.

The chain joins TRBV6-5 to TRBJ2-1, with 9 bases identical to TRBD2. J gave up 7 bases and V 6 bases, and 4 bases lay outside the gene matches. The CDR3 length is 13 residues. Per germline, CDR1 MNHEY and CDR2 SVGAGI. CDR3: CASRDSGGNEQFF. The DNA for the CDR3 is TGTGCCAGCAGGGACAGCGGGGGGAATGAGCAGTTCTTC.

This clone was counted once. The V and J genes are TRBV30 and TRBJ2-3; D is undetermined. V dropped 5 bases and J dropped 9 bases, with 12 bases sitting between them. Germline CDR1 GTSNPN, CDR2 SVGIG (reference sequence). The CDR3 runs to 11 residues. CDR3 loop: CAWETSRTQYF. The CDR3 nucleotides are TGTGCCTGGGAGACAAGTCGAACGCAGTATTTT.

The rearrangement links TRBV2 to TRBJ2-7, with TRBD2 matching 7 bases. There are 15 residues in the CDR3. Germline CDR1 and CDR2: SNHLY and FYNNEI. J lost 1 base, V lost 1 base, and 4 bases had no gene match. The CDR3 here is CASSEVASGSYEQYF. CDR3 nucleotides: TGTGCCAGCAGTGAAGTGGCTAGCGGATCCTACGAGCAGTACTTC.

The table lists this clone with a count of one. This chain joins TRBV5-5 and TRBJ2-7, with D possibly being TRBD2 (5 bases). The V gene lost 4 bases and the J gene lost 1 base, with 12 bases spanning the gap. CDR3 size: 14 residues. Germline lookup yields CDR1 SGHKS and CDR2 YYEKEE (reference sequence). CDR3 nucleotides: TGTGCCAGCAGCCCCCCCCCGGGATCCTACGAGCAGTACTTC. Protein product: CASSPPPGSYEQYF.

The V gene is TRBV27, the J gene TRBJ2-5, with 7 nucleotides matching TRBD2. Germline V lookup: CDR1 MNHEY, CDR2 SMNVEV (reference sequence). The CDR3 extends over 14 amino acids. The V and J ends lost 6 bases and 5 bases, in that order; junction bases with no gene match: 9. The CDR3 nucleotides read TGTGCCAGCAGGCGGACTAGTTGGAAGGAGACCCAGTACTTC. Its protein is CASRRTSWKETQYF.

This CDR3 reads CASSMRQLADNEQFF. The DNA for the CDR3 is TGTGCCAGTAGTATGAGGCAACTAGCGGACAATGAGCAGTTCTTC. The J gene is TRBJ2-1, the V gene TRBV19, with 8 bases matching TRBD2. The trim removed 3 bases at V and 5 bases at J, leaving 6 bases unmatched. CDR1 and CDR2 (germline): LNHDA, SQIVND (reference sequence). The CDR3 consists of 15 residues. The full variable domain, rest sourced from reference TRBV19 and TRBJ2-1, is DGGITQSPKYLFRKEGQNVTLSCEQNLNHDAMYWYRQDPGQGLRLIYYSQIVNDFQKGDIAEGYSVSREKKESFPLTVTSAQKNPTAFYLCASSMRQLADNEQFFGPGTRLTVL.

This chain joins TRBV15 and TRBJ1-1; the match to TRBD1 covers 10 bases. Germline lookup yields CDR1 LNHNV and CDR2 YYDKDF (reference sequence). The CDR3 totals 14 residues. The V gene end was trimmed by 4 bases and the J gene end by 4 bases; junction bases not matched to a gene: 3. The CDR3 sequence: CATSIRTGGTEAFF. CDR3 sequence (DNA): TGTGCCACCAGCATCCGGACAGGGGGCACTGAAGCTTTCTTT.

The rearrangement joins TRBV27 to TRBJ2-5; 11 bases are a match to TRBD2. V shed 7 bases and J 4 bases; nucleotides not matched to a gene: 14. Germline CDR1 and CDR2: MNHEY and SMNVEV (reference sequence). This CDR3 is 17 amino acids long. As DNA, the CDR3 is TGTGCCAGCAAAAAGGGTTTCTTAGCGGGAGGGGGAGAGACCCAGTACTTC. It codes for CASKKGFLAGGGETQYF.

This sequence joins TRBV29-1 and TRBJ2-2, with TRBD2 identical over 15 bases. Trimming removed 0 bases from V and 3 bases from J; junction bases left unmatched: 11. Germline loops: CDR1 SQVTM, CDR2 ANQGSEA. This CDR3 spans 20 amino acids. CDR3 nucleotide sequence: TGCAGCGTTGAAGAAGCAGCCGGACTAGCGGGAGGGCCCGACACCGGGGAGCTGTTTTTT. Translation gives CSVEEAAGLAGGPDTGELFF.

J is TRBJ2-7 and V is TRBV2; 7 nucleotides agree with TRBD1. The CDR3 totals 15 residues. CDR1 is SNHLY and CDR2 is FYNNEI in the germline V gene. The ends lost 0 bases at V and 2 bases at J; junction bases unmatched: 4. The CDR3 DNA reads as TGTGCCAGCAGTGAAGCGACAGGGTCCCCCTACGAGCAGTACTTC. This encodes CASSEATGSPYEQYF.

This clone turned up a few times. The V and J genes are TRBV7-9 and TRBJ1-1; no firm D call. V shed 3 bases and J shed 5 bases, with 13 bases lying between them. From germline, CDR1 is SEHNR and CDR2 FQNEAQ (reference sequence). The CDR3 runs to 14 residues. The CDR3 nucleotides are TGTGCCAGCAGCTTGGCCTCCTCGGGTACTGAAGCTTTCTTT. The encoded protein is CASSLASSGTEAFF. The full variable domain, with the rest looked up from reference TRBV7-9 and TRBJ1-1, is DTGVSQNPRHKITKRGQNVTFRCDPISEHNRLYWYRQTLGQGPEFLTYFQNEAQLEKSRLLSDRFSAERPKGSFSTLEIQRTEQGDSAMYLCASSLASSGTEAFFGQGTRLTVV.

The rearrangement uses TRBV11-2 and TRBJ2-3; 10 bases match TRBD1. J lost 6 bases, V lost 1 base, and 4 bases had no gene match. This CDR3 is built from 15 residues. Germline V lookup: CDR1 SGHAT, CDR2 FQNNGV. The CDR3 coding sequence is TGTGCCAGCAGCTTAGGGACAGGGGGTGAGGATACGCAGTATTTT. As protein: CASSLGTGGEDTQYF.

The chain joins TRBV19 to TRBJ2-2; perhaps TRBD1 as D (6 bases). V lost 10 bases and J lost 0, with 15 bases in between. The CDR3 covers 15 residues. Germline V gene lookup returns CDR1 LNHDA and CDR2 SQIVND (reference sequence). The CDR3 here is CATSQPGANTGELFF. CDR3 sequence (DNA): TGTGCCACGTCACAACCAGGGGCGAACACCGGGGAGCTGTTTTTT.

This chain joins TRBV4-1 and TRBJ2-3; 7 bases map to TRBD2. V was pared by 1 base and J by 0 bases, with 4 bases of the junction left unmatched. This CDR3 contains 16 residues. Per the germline V gene, CDR1 is MGHRA and CDR2 is YSYEKL. The CDR3 DNA reads as TGCGCCAGCAGCCAAGCCCGGGACTATAGCACAGATACGCAGTATTTT. Its translation is CASSQARDYSTDTQYF.

The chain carries TRBV25-1 and TRBJ2-3; a possible D gene is TRBD2 (5 bases). The CDR3 spans 14 residues. Trimming removed 11 bases at V and 2 bases at J, with 17 bases between. From germline, CDR1 is MGHDK and CDR2 SYGVNS. CDR3 loop: CAGGPDYPTDTQYF. CDR3 bases: TGTGCCGGCGGACCCGACTACCCCACAGATACGCAGTATTTT.

This chain links TRBV29-1 with TRBJ2-7, with TRBD2 as a possible D gene (6 bases). This CDR3 is built from 14 residues. With 4 bases removed from V and 5 bases from J, the gap between germline ends came to 18 bases. Germline V gives CDR1 SQVTM, CDR2 ANQGSEA. The CDR3 DNA reads TGCAGCGTTGGTTCGGAGGGAGTCGGCAACGAGCAGTACTTC. It yields the protein CSVGSEGVGNEQYF.

The chain is built from TRBV5-1 and TRBJ1-2, with 7 bases aligning to TRBD1. This CDR3 comprises 14 residues. The ends lost 3 bases at V and 3 bases at J; junction bases unmatched: 5. Germline V gene sequence: CDR1 SGHRS, CDR2 YFSETQ. CDR3 amino acids: CASSWGQTHYGYTF. CDR3 nucleotides: TGCGCCAGCAGCTGGGGACAGACCCACTATGGCTACACCTTC.

The chain has TRBV28 and TRBJ2-7, with D perhaps TRBD1 (6 bases). Looked up from germline, CDR1 is MDHEN and CDR2 is SYDVKM. The ends were cut back, 9 bases at V and 7 bases at J, with 16 bases in the middle. This CDR3 contains 12 residues. Here the CDR3 reads CASTRGVLEQYF. The CDR3 nucleotides are TGTGCCAGTACCAGGGGCGTCCTGGAGCAGTACTTC.

The CDR3 spells CASSGRGTSGRARADTQYF. The DNA of the CDR3 is TGCGCCAGCAGCGGACGAGGGACTAGCGGGAGGGCCAGAGCGGATACGCAGTATTTT. This rearrangement joins TRBV5-1 to TRBJ2-3; 16 bases fit TRBD2. CDR3 size: 19 residues. The ends lost 4 bases at V and 6 bases at J; junction bases unmatched: 14. In germline, CDR1 is SGHRS, CDR2 YFSETQ.